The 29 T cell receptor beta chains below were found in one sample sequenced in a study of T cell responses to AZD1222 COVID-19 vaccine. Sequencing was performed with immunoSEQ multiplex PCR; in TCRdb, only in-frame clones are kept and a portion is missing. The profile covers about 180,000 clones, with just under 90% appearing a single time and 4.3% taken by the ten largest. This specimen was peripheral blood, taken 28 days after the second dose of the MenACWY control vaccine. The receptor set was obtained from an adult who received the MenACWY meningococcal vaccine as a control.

CDR3 sequence reads: CASSASTMNTEAFF. For the CDR3, the DNA is TGTGCCAGCAGCGCTAGTACTATGAACACTGAAGCTTTCTTT. The chain links TRBV6-5 to TRBJ1-1, with unresolved D. Germline V gene sequence: CDR1 MNHEY, CDR2 SVGAGI. The V and J ends lost 6 bases and 0 bases respectively, with 11 bases between them. CDR3 length: 14 amino acids.

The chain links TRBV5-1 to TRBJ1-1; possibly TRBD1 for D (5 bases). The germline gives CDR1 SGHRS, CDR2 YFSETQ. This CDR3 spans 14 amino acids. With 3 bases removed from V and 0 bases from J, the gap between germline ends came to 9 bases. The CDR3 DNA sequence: TGCGCCAGCAGCTATTTGACAGTGAACACTGAAGCTTTCTTT. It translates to CASSYLTVNTEAFF. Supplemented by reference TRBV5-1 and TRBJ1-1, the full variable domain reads KAGVTQTPRYLIKTRGQQVTLSCSPISGHRSVSWYQQTPGQGLQFLFEYFSETQRNKGNFPGRFSGRQFSNSRSEMNVSTLELGDSALYLCASSYLTVNTEAFFGQGTRLTVV.

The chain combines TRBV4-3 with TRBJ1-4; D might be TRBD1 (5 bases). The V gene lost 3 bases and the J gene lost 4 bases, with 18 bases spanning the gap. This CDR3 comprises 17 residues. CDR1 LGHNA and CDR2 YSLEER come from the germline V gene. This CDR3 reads CASSHPWGGAGNEKLFF. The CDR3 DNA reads TGCGCCAGCAGCCACCCATGGGGGGGTGCGGGTAATGAAAAACTGTTTTTT.

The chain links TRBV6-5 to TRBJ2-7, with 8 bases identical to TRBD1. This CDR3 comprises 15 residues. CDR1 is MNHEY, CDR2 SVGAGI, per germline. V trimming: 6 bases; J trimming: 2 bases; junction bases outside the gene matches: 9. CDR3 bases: TGTGCCAGCAGGCCGGACAGGGAAAACCCCTACGAGCAGTACTTC. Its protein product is CASRPDRENPYEQYF.

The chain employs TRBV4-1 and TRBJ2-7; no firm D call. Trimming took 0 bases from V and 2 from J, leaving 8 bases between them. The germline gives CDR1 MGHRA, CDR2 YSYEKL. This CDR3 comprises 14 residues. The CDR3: CASSQEDPAYEQYF. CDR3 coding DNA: TGCGCCAGCAGCCAAGAAGACCCAGCCTACGAGCAGTACTTC.

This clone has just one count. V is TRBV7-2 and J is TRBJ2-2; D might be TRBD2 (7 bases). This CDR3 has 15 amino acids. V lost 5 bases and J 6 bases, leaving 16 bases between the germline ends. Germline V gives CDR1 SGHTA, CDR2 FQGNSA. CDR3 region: CASSPNSGGPGELFF. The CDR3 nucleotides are TGTGCCAGCAGCCCCAATTCCGGGGGGCCCGGGGAGCTGTTTTTT.

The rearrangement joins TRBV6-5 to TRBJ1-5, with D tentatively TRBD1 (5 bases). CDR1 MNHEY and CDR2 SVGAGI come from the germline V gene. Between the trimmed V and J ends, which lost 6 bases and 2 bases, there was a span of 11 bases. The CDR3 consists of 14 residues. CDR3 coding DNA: TGTGCCAGCAGCCGTCGGGACGGCAATCAGCCCCAGCATTTT. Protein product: CASSRRDGNQPQHF.

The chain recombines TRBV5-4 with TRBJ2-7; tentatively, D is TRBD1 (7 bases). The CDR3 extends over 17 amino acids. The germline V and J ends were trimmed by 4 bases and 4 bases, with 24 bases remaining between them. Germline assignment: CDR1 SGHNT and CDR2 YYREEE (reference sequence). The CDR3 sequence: CASSPGQAGLYSYEQYF. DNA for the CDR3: TGTGCCAGCAGCCCCGGACAGGCGGGATTGTATTCATACGAGCAGTACTTC.

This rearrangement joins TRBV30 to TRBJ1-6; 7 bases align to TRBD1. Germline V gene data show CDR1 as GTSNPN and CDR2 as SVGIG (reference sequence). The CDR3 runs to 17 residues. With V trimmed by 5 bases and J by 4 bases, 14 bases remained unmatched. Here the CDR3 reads CAWDNGQAVYYNSPLHF. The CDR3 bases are TGTGCCTGGGACAATGGACAGGCCGTTTATTATAATTCACCCCTCCACTTT.

This CDR3 is CASSQVNRIDYTF. The DNA of the CDR3 is TGTGCCAGCAGCCAAGTCAATAGGATCGACTACACCTTC. J is TRBJ1-2 and V is TRBV3-1 (or the pseudogene TRBV3-2), with no clear D. The V end was cut by 1 base, the J end by 10 bases, with 13 bases between. Germline V CDR1 and CDR2: LGHDT, YNNKEL (reference sequence). This CDR3 is built from 13 residues.

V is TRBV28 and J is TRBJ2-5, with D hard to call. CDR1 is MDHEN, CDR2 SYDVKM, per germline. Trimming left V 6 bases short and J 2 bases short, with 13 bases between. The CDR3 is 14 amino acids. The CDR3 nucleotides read TGTGCCAGCAGCCCCCGACTCTCTCAAGAGACCCAGTACTTC. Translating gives CASSPRLSQETQYF.

DNA of the CDR3: TGTGCCAGCAGCCCAGACGGAAGCGGGACCTACGAGCAGTACTTC. Protein: CASSPDGSGTYEQYF. The chain recombines TRBV7-2 with TRBJ2-7; 7 bases line up with TRBD2. Germline values: CDR1 SGHTA, CDR2 FQGNSA. The length of the CDR3 is 15 residues. V lost 5 bases, J lost 2 bases, and 9 bases stayed unmatched.

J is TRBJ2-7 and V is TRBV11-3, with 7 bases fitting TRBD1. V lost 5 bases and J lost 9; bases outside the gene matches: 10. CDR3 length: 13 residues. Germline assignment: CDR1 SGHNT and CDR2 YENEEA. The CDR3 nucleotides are TGTGCCAGCAGCCTCGGGACAGATGGAGGGCAGTACTTC. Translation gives CASSLGTDGGQYF.

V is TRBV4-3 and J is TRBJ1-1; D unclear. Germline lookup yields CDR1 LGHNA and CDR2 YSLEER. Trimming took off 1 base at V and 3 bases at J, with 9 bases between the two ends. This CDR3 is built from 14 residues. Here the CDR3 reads CASSQAAWDTEAFF. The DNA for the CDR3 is TGCGCCAGCAGCCAAGCCGCGTGGGACACTGAAGCTTTCTTT.

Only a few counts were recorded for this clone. CDR3 sequence (DNA): TGTGCCTGGCGTCGACAGCTAAACACCGGGGAGCTGTTTTTT. Translated, it gives CAWRRQLNTGELFF. The J gene is TRBJ2-2, the V gene TRBV30, with D possibly TRBD1 on 5 matching bases. Germline V gene lookup returns CDR1 GTSNPN and CDR2 SVGIG (reference sequence). The CDR3 contains 14 residues. Trimming removed 5 bases from V and 2 bases from J, with 12 bases in between.

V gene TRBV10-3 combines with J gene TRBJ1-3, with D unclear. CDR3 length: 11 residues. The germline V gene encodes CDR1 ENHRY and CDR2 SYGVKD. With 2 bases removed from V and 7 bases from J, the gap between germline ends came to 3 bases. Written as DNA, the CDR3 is TGTGCCATCAGTGAGGGGAACACCATATATTTT. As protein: CAISEGNTIYF.

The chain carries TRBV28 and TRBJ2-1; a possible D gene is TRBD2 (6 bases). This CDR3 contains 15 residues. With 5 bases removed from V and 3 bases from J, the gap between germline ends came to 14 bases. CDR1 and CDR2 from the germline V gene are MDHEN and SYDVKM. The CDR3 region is CASSPGLGGYNEQFF. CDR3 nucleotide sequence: TGTGCCAGCAGTCCTGGCCTGGGAGGCTACAATGAGCAGTTCTTC.

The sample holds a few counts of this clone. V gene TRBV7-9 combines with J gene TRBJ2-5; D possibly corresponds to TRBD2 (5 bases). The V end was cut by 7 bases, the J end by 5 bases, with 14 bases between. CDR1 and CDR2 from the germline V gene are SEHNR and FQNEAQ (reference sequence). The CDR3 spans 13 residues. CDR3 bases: TGTGCCAGCAAAGGGCCGGGGATTGAGACCCAGTACTTC. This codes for CASKGPGIETQYF.

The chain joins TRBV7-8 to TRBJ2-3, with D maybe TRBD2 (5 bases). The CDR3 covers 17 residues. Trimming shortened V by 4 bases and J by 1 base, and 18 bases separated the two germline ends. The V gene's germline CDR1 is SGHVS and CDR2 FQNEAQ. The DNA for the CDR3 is TGTGCCAGCAGCTCCGACCCGGACTCATTGGGCACAGATACGCAGTATTTT. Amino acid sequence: CASSSDPDSLGTDTQYF.

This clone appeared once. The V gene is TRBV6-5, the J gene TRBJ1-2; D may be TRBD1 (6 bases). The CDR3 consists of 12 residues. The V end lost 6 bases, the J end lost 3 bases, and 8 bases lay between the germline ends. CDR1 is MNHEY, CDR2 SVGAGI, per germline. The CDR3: CASSPGDYGYTF. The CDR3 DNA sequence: TGTGCCAGCAGCCCAGGGGACTATGGCTACACCTTC.

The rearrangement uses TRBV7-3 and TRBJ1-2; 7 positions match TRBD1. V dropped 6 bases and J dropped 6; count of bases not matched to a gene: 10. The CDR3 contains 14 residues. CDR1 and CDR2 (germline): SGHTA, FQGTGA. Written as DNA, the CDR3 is TGTGCCAGCAGACGGGACAGACATACCGATGGCTACACCTTC. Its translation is CASRRDRHTDGYTF. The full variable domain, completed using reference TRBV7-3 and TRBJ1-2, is GAGVSQTPSNKVTEKGKYVELRCDPISGHTALYWYRQSLGQGPEFLIYFQGTGAADDSGLPNDRFFAVRPEGSVSTLKIQRTERGDSAVYLCASRRDRHTDGYTFGSGTRLTVV.

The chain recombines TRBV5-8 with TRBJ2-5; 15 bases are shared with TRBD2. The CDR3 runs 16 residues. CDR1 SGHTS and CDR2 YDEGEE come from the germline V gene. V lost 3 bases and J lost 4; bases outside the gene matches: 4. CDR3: CASSSGLAGGGETQYF. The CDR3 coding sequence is TGTGCCAGCAGCTCCGGACTAGCGGGAGGGGGAGAGACCCAGTACTTC.

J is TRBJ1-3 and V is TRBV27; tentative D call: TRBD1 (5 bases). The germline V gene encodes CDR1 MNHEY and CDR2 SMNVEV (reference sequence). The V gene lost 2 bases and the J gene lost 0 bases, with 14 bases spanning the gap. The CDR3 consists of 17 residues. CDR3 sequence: CASSLQGPNFSGNTIYF. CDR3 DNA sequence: TGTGCCAGCAGTTTACAGGGACCGAATTTCTCTGGAAACACCATATATTTT.

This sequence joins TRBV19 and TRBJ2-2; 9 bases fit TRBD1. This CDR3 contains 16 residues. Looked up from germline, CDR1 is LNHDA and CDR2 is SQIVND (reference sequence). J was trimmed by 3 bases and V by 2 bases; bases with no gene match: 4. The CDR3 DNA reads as TGTGCCAGTAGTATAACCGGGACAGGGCACACCGGGGAGCTGTTTTTT. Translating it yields CASSITGTGHTGELFF.

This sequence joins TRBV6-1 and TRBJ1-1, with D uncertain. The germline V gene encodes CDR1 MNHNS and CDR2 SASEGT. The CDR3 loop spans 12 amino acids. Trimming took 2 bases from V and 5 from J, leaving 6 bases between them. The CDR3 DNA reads TGTGCCAGCAGTGAAAGGTGGACTGAAGCTTTCTTT. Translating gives CASSERWTEAFF.

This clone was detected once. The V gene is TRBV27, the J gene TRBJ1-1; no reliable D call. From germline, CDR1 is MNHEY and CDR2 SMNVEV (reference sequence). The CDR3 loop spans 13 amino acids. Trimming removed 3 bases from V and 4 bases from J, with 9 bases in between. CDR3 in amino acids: CASSFQTFTEAFF. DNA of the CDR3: TGTGCCAGCAGTTTTCAGACTTTCACTGAAGCTTTCTTT.

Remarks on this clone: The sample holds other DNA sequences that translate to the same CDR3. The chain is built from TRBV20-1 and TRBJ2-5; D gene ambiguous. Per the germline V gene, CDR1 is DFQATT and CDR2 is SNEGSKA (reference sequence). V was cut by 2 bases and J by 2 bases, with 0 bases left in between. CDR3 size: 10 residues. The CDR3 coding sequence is TGCAGTGCTAGACAAGAGACCCAGTACTTC. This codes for CSARQETQYF.

Here the CDR3 DNA reads TGTGCCAGCAGCCCGGGACGCTCTAGCACAGATACGCAGTATTTT. This sequence encodes CASSPGRSSTDTQYF. The V call is TRBV9, the J call TRBJ2-3; the D call may be TRBD1 or TRBD2 (5 bases each). The germline V and J ends were trimmed by 4 bases and 0 bases, with 12 bases remaining between them. This CDR3 is built from 15 residues. Germline CDR1 reads SGDLS; CDR2 reads YYNGEE. Full variable domain (remainder filled in from reference TRBV9 and TRBJ2-3): DSGVTQTPKHLITATGQRVTLRCSPRSGDLSVYWYQQSLDQGLQFLIQYYNGEERAKGNILERFSAQQFPDLHSELNLSSLELGDSALYFCASSPGRSSTDTQYFGPGTRLTVL.

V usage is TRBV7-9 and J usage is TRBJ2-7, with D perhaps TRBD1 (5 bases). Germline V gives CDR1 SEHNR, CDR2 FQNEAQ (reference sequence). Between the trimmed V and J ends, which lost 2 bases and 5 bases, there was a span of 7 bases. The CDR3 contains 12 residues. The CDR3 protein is CASSLIRDEQYF. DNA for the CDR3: TGTGCCAGCAGCTTAATCAGGGACGAGCAGTACTTC. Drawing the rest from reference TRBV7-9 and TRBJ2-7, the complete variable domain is DTGVSQNPRHKITKRGQNVTFRCDPISEHNRLYWYRQTLGQGPEFLTYFQNEAQLEKSRLLSDRFSAERPKGSFSTLEIQRTEQGDSAMYLCASSLIRDEQYFGPGTRLTVT.